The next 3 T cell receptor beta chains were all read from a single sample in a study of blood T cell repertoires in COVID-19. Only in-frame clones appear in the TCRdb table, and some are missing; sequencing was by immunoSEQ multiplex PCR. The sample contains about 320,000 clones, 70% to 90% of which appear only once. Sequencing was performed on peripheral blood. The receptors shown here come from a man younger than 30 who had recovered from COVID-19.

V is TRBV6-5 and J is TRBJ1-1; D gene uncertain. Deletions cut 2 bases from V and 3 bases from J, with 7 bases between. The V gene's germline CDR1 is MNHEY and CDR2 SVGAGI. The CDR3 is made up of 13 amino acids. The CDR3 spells CASSYGPDTEAFF. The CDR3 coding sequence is TGTGCCAGCAGTTACGGGCCGGACACTGAAGCTTTCTTT.

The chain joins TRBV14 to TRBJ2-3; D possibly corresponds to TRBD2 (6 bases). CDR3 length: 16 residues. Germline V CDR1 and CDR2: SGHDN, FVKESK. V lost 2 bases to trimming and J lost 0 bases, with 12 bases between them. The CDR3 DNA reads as TGTGCCAGCAGCCAACTCGCGGGGACTAGCACAGATACGCAGTATTTT. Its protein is CASSQLAGTSTDTQYF.

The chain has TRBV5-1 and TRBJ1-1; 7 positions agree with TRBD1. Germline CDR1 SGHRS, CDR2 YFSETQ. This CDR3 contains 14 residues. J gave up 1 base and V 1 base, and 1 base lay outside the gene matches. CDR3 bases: TGCGCCAGCAGCTTGTGGACAGGGAACACTGAAGCTTTCTTT. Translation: CASSLWTGNTEAFF. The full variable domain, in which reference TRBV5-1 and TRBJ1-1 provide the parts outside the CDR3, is KAGVTQTPRYLIKTRGQQVTLSCSPISGHRSVSWYQQTPGQGLQFLFEYFSETQRNKGNFPGRFSGRQFSNSRSEMNVSTLELGDSALYLCASSLWTGNTEAFFGQGTRLTVV.